The next 15 T cell receptor beta chains were all read from a single sample in a study of cytomegalovirus exposure and HLA in healthy donors. Profiling relied on immunoSEQ multiplex PCR, and the TCRdb table lists in-frame clones only, not all of them. Of under 250,000 clones listed, about 81% were seen once; the top ten hold roughly 1.2%. The sequenced material came from PBMCs. The origin of the receptors is a woman younger than 45 in good health and CMV-seronegative.

Notes on this clone: Other DNA sequences of this sample code for an identical CDR3. The J gene is TRBJ1-1, the V gene TRBV5-1, with 7 bases identical to TRBD1. V lost 0 bases and J lost 6; bases outside the gene matches: 5. CDR1 SGHRS and CDR2 YFSETQ come from the germline V gene. The CDR3 sequence is 14 residues long. CDR3 DNA sequence: TGCGCCAGCAGCTTGGGACAGGGCGTCGCTGAAGCTTTCTTT. It codes for CASSLGQGVAEAFF.

This sequence joins TRBV5-4 and TRBJ1-1, with D uncertain. The V gene's germline CDR1 is SGHNT and CDR2 YYREEE (reference sequence). This CDR3 comprises 12 residues. V was shortened by 5 bases and J by 4 bases, with 9 bases between the two germline ends. Here the CDR3 reads CASSSVATEAFF. As DNA, the CDR3 is TGTGCCAGCAGTAGCGTGGCCACTGAAGCTTTCTTT.

V usage is TRBV27 and J usage is TRBJ2-7; D perhaps matches TRBD1 (6 bases). The CDR3 covers 13 residues. Germline V lookup: CDR1 MNHEY, CDR2 SMNVEV (reference sequence). Trimming shortened V by 3 bases and J by 2 bases, and 8 bases separated the two germline ends. CDR3 sequence: CASSFRDTYEQYF. The DNA for the CDR3 is TGTGCCAGCAGTTTTCGGGACACCTACGAGCAGTACTTC.

This sequence joins TRBV6-6 and TRBJ1-2; TRBD1 matches at 8 bases. CDR1 and CDR2 from the germline V gene are MNHNY and SVGAGI (reference sequence). This CDR3 is built from 16 residues. V lost 2 bases, J lost 5 bases, and 10 bases stayed unmatched. In nucleotides, the CDR3 is TGTGCCAGCAGTTACGGGGGACAGGCGAGCTGGTATGGCTACACCTTC. Translated: CASSYGGQASWYGYTF.

This chain links TRBV9 with TRBJ2-7; 7 bases fit TRBD2. This CDR3 comprises 15 residues. Germline V lookup: CDR1 SGDLS, CDR2 YYNGEE. V lost 4 bases to trimming and J lost 0 bases; unmatched junction nucleotides: 7. CDR3 protein: CASSLSGIPSYEQYF. In nucleotides, the CDR3 is TGTGCCAGCAGCCTGAGCGGGATCCCCTCCTACGAGCAGTACTTC. The variable domain in full, completed from reference TRBV9 and TRBJ2-7, reads DSGVTQTPKHLITATGQRVTLRCSPRSGDLSVYWYQQSLDQGLQFLIQYYNGEERAKGNILERFSAQQFPDLHSELNLSSLELGDSALYFCASSLSGIPSYEQYFGPGTRLTVT.

The chain couples TRBV4-2 to TRBJ1-5; D perhaps matches TRBD1 (6 bases). The CDR3 sequence is 15 residues long. Germline V CDR1 and CDR2: LGHNA, YNFKEQ. The V and J ends lost 0 bases and 2 bases respectively, with 8 bases between them. The CDR3 sequence is CASSQEQGGNQPQHF. CDR3 DNA: TGTGCCAGCAGCCAAGAACAGGGAGGCAATCAGCCCCAGCATTTT.

The chain has TRBV6-5 and TRBJ2-1; D gene unclear. The V end lost 8 bases, the J end lost 8 bases, and 7 bases lay between the germline ends. The CDR3 consists of 10 residues. In germline, CDR1 is MNHEY, CDR2 SVGAGI. CDR3 in DNA: TGTGCCAGCGAGGATTATGAGCAGTTCTTC. Its protein product is CASEDYEQFF.

V and J are TRBV6-5 and TRBJ1-2; TRBD1 agrees at 10 bases. The CDR3 runs to 14 residues. The ends lost 4 bases at V and 5 bases at J; junction bases unmatched: 4. The germline CDR1 and CDR2 sequences are MNHEY and SVGAGI. CDR3 sequence: CASSSTGGRYGYTF. CDR3 DNA: TGTGCCAGCAGTTCGACAGGGGGCAGATATGGCTACACCTTC.

In this sample, this clone turned up a few times. The chain combines TRBV30 with TRBJ1-3; D unclear. The CDR3 contains 14 residues. In germline, CDR1 is GTSNPN, CDR2 SVGIG (reference sequence). V was pared by 3 bases and J by 0 bases, with 9 bases between. This CDR3 reads CAWRPTASGNTIYF. The CDR3 DNA sequence: TGTGCCTGGAGACCTACAGCCTCTGGAAACACCATATATTTT.

Comment on this clone: This CDR3 is also generated by other DNA sequences in the sample. V is TRBV30 and J is TRBJ2-2; D is unclear. V was clipped by 2 bases and J by 2 bases, with 3 bases between them. CDR3 size: 12 residues. Germline lookup yields CDR1 GTSNPN and CDR2 SVGIG (reference sequence). Written as DNA, the CDR3 is TGTGCCTGGAGTCTTAACACCGGGGAGCTGTTTTTT. Its protein is CAWSLNTGELFF.

The CDR3 sequence is CAWSRDRYNEQFF. In DNA form, the CDR3 reads TGTGCCTGGAGCCGTGACAGGTACAATGAGCAGTTCTTC. The chain employs TRBV30 and TRBJ2-1; D possibly corresponds to TRBD1 (6 bases). Germline V gene lookup returns CDR1 GTSNPN and CDR2 SVGIG (reference sequence). CDR3 size: 13 residues. V was cut by 3 bases and J by 4 bases, with 10 bases left in between.

This clone was seen more than once but under ten times. This chain links TRBV29-1 with TRBJ1-2, with TRBD1 matching 9 bases. Unmatched junction bases numbered 9, after V lost 2 bases and J lost 8 bases. The CDR3 loop spans 14 amino acids. Germline CDR1 SQVTM, CDR2 ANQGSEA. CDR3 residues: CSVERGTGWYGYTF. In DNA, the CDR3 is TGCAGCGTTGAACGGGGGACAGGGTGGTACGGCTACACCTTC.

This rearrangement joins TRBV5-4 to TRBJ2-1; a possible D gene is TRBD2 (5 bases). This CDR3 region has 14 residues. V lost 0 bases and J 2 bases, leaving 6 bases between the germline ends. From germline, CDR1 is SGHNT and CDR2 YYREEE (reference sequence). CDR3 bases: TGTGCCAGCAGCTTGGGAGGGCCCTACAATGAGCAGTTCTTC. As protein: CASSLGGPYNEQFF.

The chain carries TRBV6-5 and TRBJ2-3, with D perhaps TRBD1 (6 bases). Trimming left V 7 bases short and J 4 bases short, with 18 bases between. Germline V gene lookup returns CDR1 MNHEY and CDR2 SVGAGI. This CDR3 has 15 residues. The CDR3 DNA is TGTGCCAGCACCCACGGGGCAGGGGTGGCAGATACGCAGTATTTT. Translating gives CASTHGAGVADTQYF.

The chain carries TRBV27 and TRBJ1-1; D is undetermined. Germline lookup yields CDR1 MNHEY and CDR2 SMNVEV (reference sequence). The CDR3 runs to 14 residues. Trimming stripped 3 bases from V and 1 base from J, with 9 bases between. CDR3 amino acids: CASSFRGGNTEAFF. In DNA form, the CDR3 reads TGTGCCAGCAGTTTCCGTGGCGGGAACACTGAAGCTTTCTTT.